Following are 5 T cell receptor beta chains from one sample sequenced in a study of shared clonotypes between healthy human individuals. Assay: immunoSEQ multiplex PCR; the TCRdb copy retains only in-frame clones and omits some. Among 2 million or so clones listed, 85% to 95% were seen once. The naive CD8 population came from CD45RO-negative cells selected for CCR7, without terminally differentiated effector memory CD45RA+ cells. Sequenced material: naive CD8+ T cells sorted from blood. All receptors derive from a man younger than 35 in good health.

The chain carries TRBV19 and TRBJ1-2; 11 bases fit TRBD1. V lost 5 bases and J lost 8; bases outside the gene matches: 1. The CDR3 spans 12 residues. Per germline, CDR1 LNHDA and CDR2 SQIVND (reference sequence). The CDR3 sequence is CASSGTGGGYTF. The DNA for the CDR3 is TGTGCCAGTAGTGGGACAGGGGGGGGCTACACCTTC. The full variable domain, in which reference TRBV19 and TRBJ1-2 provide the parts outside the CDR3, is DGGITQSPKYLFRKEGQNVTLSCEQNLNHDAMYWYRQDPGQGLRLIYYSQIVNDFQKGDIAEGYSVSREKKESFPLTVTSAQKNPTAFYLCASSGTGGGYTFGSGTRLTVV.

This chain uses TRBV7-9 with TRBJ2-5; 7 bases map to TRBD1. The assigned J gene may be wrong: the sequence end matches TRBJ2-7 better. Germline-derived CDR1 and CDR2 are SEHNR and FQNEAQ (reference sequence). The CDR3 is 14 residues long. The chain's CDR3 is CASSFQSGGYEQYF. The CDR3 DNA sequence: TGTGCCAGCAGCTTTCAGTCAGGGGGATACGAGCAGTACTTC.

The V and J genes are TRBV13 and TRBJ2-5; D possibly uses TRBD1 or TRBD2 (6 bases each). CDR1 is PRHDT, CDR2 FYEKMQ, per germline (reference sequence). The CDR3 has 16 amino acids. Trimming left V 1 base short and J 5 bases short, with 17 bases between. CDR3 nucleotide sequence: TGTGCCAGCAGCTTAGAGTTTGGGGGGCCCAGGGAGACCCAGTACTTC. Translating it yields CASSLEFGGPRETQYF.

The J gene is TRBJ2-1, the V gene TRBV13; 12 bases match TRBD1. V was clipped by 2 bases and J by 6 bases; unmatched bases: 5. Germline CDR1 PRHDT, CDR2 FYEKMQ (reference sequence). CDR3 length equals 16 residues. The CDR3 DNA sequence: TGTGCCAGCAGCTTATGGGGACAGGGGGCGGGCAATGAGCAGTTCTTC. Translated: CASSLWGQGAGNEQFF.

Points on this clone: Other nucleotide sequences in the sample specify the same CDR3. CDR3 loop: CASSLGQGAQETQYF. CDR3 DNA sequence: TGTGCCAGCAGCTTGGGACAGGGGGCTCAAGAGACCCAGTACTTC. The J gene is TRBJ2-5, the V gene TRBV7-9; 12 positions match TRBD1. V was clipped by 3 bases and J by 2 bases; unmatched bases: 1. The CDR3 has 15 amino acids. Germline CDR1 reads SEHNR; CDR2 reads FQNEAQ (reference sequence). Using reference TRBV7-9 and TRBJ2-5 for the parts outside the CDR3, the full variable domain is DTGVSQNPRHKITKRGQNVTFRCDPISEHNRLYWYRQTLGQGPEFLTYFQNEAQLEKSRLLSDRFSAERPKGSFSTLEIQRTEQGDSAMYLCASSLGQGAQETQYFGPGTRLLVL.